In this sample, the clone carrying this T cell receptor beta chain turned up a few times. This CDR3 region has 17 residues. The V and J ends lost 4 bases and 9 bases, in that order; junction bases with no gene match: 20. Germline assignment: CDR1 MNHEY and CDR2 SVGEGT. This sample is part of a study of blood T cells in healthy people across ages. Using a J-beta primer mix together with a sample-barcoded 5' primer, a second PCR was run for about 7 to 12 cycles. TCRdb fed the 5' RACE reads into MiXCR, producing one record per CDR3 protein. This sample has about 760,000 distinct CDR3 sequences, with just under 25% found just once. The same specimen was also included in a second study, on T cells of mothers and their children. That work states: Researchers found no T cell clones that were persistent and microchimeric.

Sequenced: blood. This clonotype was sampled from a boy younger than 18 in good health. The rearrangement links TRBV6-2 or TRBV6-3 to TRBJ2-5; the match to TRBD1 covers 7 bases. The CDR3 is CASSSSDGSGGDLSQYF. CDR3 bases: TGTGCCAGCAGTTCTAGTGACGGATCAGGGGGAGATTTGTCCCAGTACTTC.